A selection of T cell receptor beta chains follows, all from one sample in a study of post-analysis software for immune sequencing data. A single record per CDR3 protein comes from TCRdb applying MiXCR to the PCR reads. In the table there are some 500,000 distinct CDR3 sequences, over 35% of which are singletons. Sample: blood. These receptors all come from a girl under 18 with multiple sclerosis. Each CDR3 is given with its conserved first and last residue. The order of the fields is V gene, J gene, clone size, D gene, CDR3 DNA, CDR3 protein. A D gene is named only where the DNA matches it firmly. Some rows have no size entry. The others give once, few or many, or a class for an expanded clone.

TRBV28	TRBJ1-6	.	TRBD1	TGTGCCAGCAGATATCGACAGGGGCGGGATTCACCCCTCCACTTT	CASRYRQGRDSPLHF
TRBV9	TRBJ1-2	.	TRBD1	TGTGCCAGCAGCGTAGGCGGACAGGGTTTCGATGGCTACACCTTC	CASSVGGQGFDGYTF
TRBV29-1	TRBJ2-3	.	TRBD2	TGCAGCGTTGAGTTGCGGGAGTCAGAGTATTTT	CSVELRESEYF
TRBV29-1	TRBJ2-1	.	.	TGCAGCGTTGTGATTGCGGGGACATCCTACAATGAGCAGTTCTTC	CSVVIAGTSYNEQFF
TRBV18	TRBJ2-1	.	TRBD1	TGTGCCAGCTCTACGACAGGGGGCAATGAGCAGTTCTTC	CASSTTGGNEQFF
TRBV7-2	TRBJ2-3	.	TRBD2	TGCGCCAGCAGCGCCCGACCGGGACTAGCGGTCACAGATACGCAGTATTTT	CASSARPGLAVTDTQYF
TRBV7-9	TRBJ2-7	.	.	TGTGCCAGCAGCTTAGTAATCGATAGCTCCTACGAGCAGTACTTC	CASSLVIDSSYEQYF
TRBV20-1	TRBJ2-3	.	TRBD2	TGCAGTGCTATGCAGGGACTAGCGGGAGCACTATATACGCAGTATTTT	CSAMQGLAGALYTQYF
TRBV20-1	TRBJ2-3	.	TRBD1	TGCAGTGCTGGGGACAGGGCAGATACGCAGTATTTT	CSAGDRADTQYF
TRBV6-5	TRBJ2-7	.	.	TGTGCCAGCAGTTACAACGGGGCCTTACGGGAGATCTCCTACGAGCAGTACTTC	CASSYNGALREISYEQYF
TRBV12-3/TRBV12-4	TRBJ2-7	.	.	TGTGCCATCACTCCCGACGGCAGGGGATTGTACGAGCAGTACTTC	CAITPDGRGLYEQYF
TRBV7-9	TRBJ1-2	few	.	TGTGCCAGCAGCATATCGCAGACAGGAAGCCTCTATGGCTACACCTTC	CASSISQTGSLYGYTF
TRBV5-1	TRBJ2-3	.	.	TGCGCCAGCAGCTTGGGCGGCCGGGAGCTTCTGAACACAGATACGCAGTATTTT	CASSLGGRELLNTDTQYF
TRBV20-1	TRBJ1-1	few	.	TGCAGTGCTAGAGGCCCAGACAGGCTCAGAGCTTTCTTT	CSARGPDRLRAFF
TRBV4-2	TRBJ2-1	many	.	TGTGCCAGCAGCCAAGACCCCGTCGAGGTGTCCTACAATGAGCAGTTCTTC	CASSQDPVEVSYNEQFF
TRBV4-1	TRBJ1-1	.	.	TGCGCCAGCAGCCGAGGTAGAGGATCGGGCGGCACTGAAGCTTTCTTT	CASSRGRGSGGTEAFF
TRBV20-1	TRBJ2-1	.	.	TGCAGTGCTACTGGAGTTGAGCAGTTCTTC	CSATGVEQFF
TRBV20-1	TRBJ1-1	.	TRBD1	TGCAGTGCTAGCAGACAGGGATCCACTGAAGCTTTCTTT	CSASRQGSTEAFF
TRBV5-5	TRBJ1-2	.	TRBD1	TGTGCCAGCAGCGCTTCGACAGGGACTAACTATGGCTACACCTTC	CASSASTGTNYGYTF
TRBV10-3	TRBJ2-1	.	.	TGTGCCATCAGTGAGGAGGGAGTCGACAATGAGCAGTTCTTC	CAISEEGVDNEQFF
TRBV20-1	TRBJ2-3	few	TRBD2	TGCAGTGCCCAGGGGCTAGCGGGAGGAAGCACAGATACGCAGTATTTT	CSAQGLAGGSTDTQYF
TRBV27	TRBJ1-5	.	TRBD1	TGTGCCAGCAGTGCGGGGACAGATCGCAATCAGCCCCAGCATTTT	CASSAGTDRNQPQHF
TRBV5-1	TRBJ2-5	few	.	TGCGCCAGCAGCTTCGGCAAAGGGGCAGAGACCCAGTACTTC	CASSFGKGAETQYF
TRBV7-3	TRBJ2-3	few	.	TGTGCCAGCAGCTTCCGGGGGCCCCAAGATACGCAGTATTTT	CASSFRGPQDTQYF
TRBV20-1	TRBJ2-7	.	.	TGCAGTGCCCACAATCCGACAGACTACGAGCAGTACTTC	CSAHNPTDYEQYF
TRBV5-1	TRBJ1-2	.	.	TGCGCCAGCAGCCCTACGACAGAGAACTATGGCTACACCTTC	CASSPTTENYGYTF
TRBV29-1	TRBJ1-1	.	.	TGCAGCGTTTTCGGACGGAACACTGAAGCTTTCTTT	CSVFGRNTEAFF
TRBV28	TRBJ2-1	.	TRBD2	TGTGCCAGCAGTTTACAAACTAGCGGGAGCCGGGATGAGCAGTTCTTC	CASSLQTSGSRDEQFF
TRBV6-5	TRBJ2-3	.	TRBD2	TGTGCCAGCAGGCCCACGGGACTAGCGGGCACAGATACGCAGTATTTT	CASRPTGLAGTDTQYF
TRBV27	TRBJ2-4	.	.	TGTGCCAGCAGGTCTTTAAGGGCGGGACAGTGGCTCAAAAACATTCAGTACTTC	CASRSLRAGQWLKNIQYF
TRBV4-1	TRBJ2-5	.	.	TGCGCCAGCAGCCAACAACAGCAAGAGACCCAGTACTTC	CASSQQQQETQYF
TRBV4-3	TRBJ1-5	.	TRBD1	TGCGCCAGCAGCCAGGGCGTCCCGGGACAGGGTTTGAGCAATCAGCCCCAGCATTTT	CASSQGVPGQGLSNQPQHF
TRBV29-1	TRBJ2-6	few	TRBD1	TGCAGCGTTGAATCTCGGGTAACAGGGGCCTTCTCTGGGGCCAACGTCCTGACTTTC	CSVESRVTGAFSGANVLTF
TRBV11-1	TRBJ2-7	.	.	TGTGCCAGCAGCGCCCAGTGGGGGGTAGGTGAGCAGTACTTC	CASSAQWGVGEQYF
TRBV4-1	TRBJ2-3	.	.	TGCGCCAGCAGCCAACCGGGGATTAGCACAGATACGCAGTATTTT	CASSQPGISTDTQYF
TRBV6-6	TRBJ1-2	.	.	TGTGCCAGCAGTTATGAGGTTCACTATGGCTACACCTTC	CASSYEVHYGYTF
TRBV6-1	TRBJ2-3	.	.	TGTGCCAGCAGTACGGACAGAGATACGCAGTATTTT	CASSTDRDTQYF
TRBV29-1	TRBJ2-1	.	TRBD2	TGCAGCGCCCAGAGGGCGGGAGGGCCGATAGGATACAATGAGCAGTTCTTC	CSAQRAGGPIGYNEQFF
TRBV7-3	TRBJ1-6	few	.	TGTGCCAGCAGCTCGAGGCGGATGATTACCTCACCCCTCCACTTT	CASSSRRMITSPLHF
TRBV29-1	TRBJ2-1	few	.	TGCAGCGTTGAACTGGTTGAGCGGAGCTCCTACAATGAGCAGTTCTTC	CSVELVERSSYNEQFF
TRBV29-1	TRBJ1-6	few	.	TGCAGCGTCCGCCTGGCAGGGAGGGATTCACCCCTCCACTTT	CSVRLAGRDSPLHF
TRBV5-6	TRBJ1-2	few	.	TGTGCCAGCAGGCCTATTCAGGGAACCGGCTACACCTTC	CASRPIQGTGYTF
TRBV29-1	TRBJ2-2	few	TRBD1	TGCAGCGTTGAAAGGGACAGGGGCACCGGGGAGCCGTTTTTT	CSVERDRGTGEPFF
TRBV7-4	TRBJ1-5	few	.	TGTGCCAGCAGCTGGTCACCCACTCAGCCCCAGCATTTT	CASSWSPTQPQHF
TRBV20-1	TRBJ2-7	many	.	TGCAGTGCTACAGGGACTTACGAGCAGTACTTC	CSATGTYEQYF
TRBV27	TRBJ1-1	.	TRBD1	TGTGCCAGCAGTGGATCCGGGACAGGGGGCGCGGACACTGAAGCTTTCTTT	CASSGSGTGGADTEAFF
TRBV3-1	TRBJ2-7	few	TRBD2	TGTGCCAGCAGCCAAGATATCATAGGGACTAGCGGGACCCTCTCCTACGAGCAGTACTTC	CASSQDIIGTSGTLSYEQYF
TRBV7-9	TRBJ2-3	few	.	TGTGCCAGCAGCTTACTCGCGGGAGATACGCAGTATTTT	CASSLLAGDTQYF